This is a list of T cell receptor beta chains from one sample in a study of blood T cell repertoires in COVID-19. Measured with immunoSEQ multiplex PCR; TCRdb has only the in-frame clones, and not every one. The sample has approximately 190,000 clones, roughly four fifths seen once; the top ten hold roughly 6.9%. Sample: peripheral blood. Receptors were obtained from a human donor with acute or convalescent COVID-19. The donor label of this sample is uncertain. The CDR3 runs from the conserved cysteine through the conserved F or W. D genes are given only for firm matches. Only part of the rows carry a size: once, few, many, or a class if the clone is expanded.

j_gene: TRBJ1-1
d_gene: NA
abundance: NA
v_gene: TRBV7-9
CDR3aa: CASSLGPQGWTEAFF
CDR3nt: TGTGCCAGCAGCTTAGGCCCCCAGGGGTGGACTGAAGCTTTCTTT

j_gene: TRBJ2-3
d_gene: TRBD2
abundance: NA
v_gene: TRBV7-2
CDR3aa: CASSLEAGEVVDTQYF
CDR3nt: TGTGCCAGCAGCTTAGAAGCGGGAGAGGTGGTAGATACGCAGTATTTT

j_gene: TRBJ2-2
d_gene: TRBD1
abundance: NA
v_gene: TRBV5-1
CDR3aa: CARSGDRGGTGELFF
CDR3nt: TGCGCCCGCAGCGGGGACAGGGGGGGCACCGGGGAGCTGTTTTTT

j_gene: TRBJ1-1
d_gene: NA
abundance: NA
v_gene: TRBV25-1
CDR3aa: CATMGRGLNTEAFF
CDR3nt: TGTGCCACTATGGGGAGGGGACTGAACACTGAAGCTTTCTTT

j_gene: TRBJ1-5
d_gene: TRBD1
abundance: NA
v_gene: TRBV6-6
CDR3aa: CASSYIQGASNQPQHF
CDR3nt: TGTGCCAGCAGTTATATACAGGGGGCGAGCAATCAGCCCCAGCATTTT

j_gene: TRBJ2-7
d_gene: NA
abundance: few
v_gene: TRBV6-5
CDR3aa: CASSYSGGASLQYF
CDR3nt: TGTGCCAGCAGTTACTCCGGGGGAGCCTCATTGCAGTACTTC

j_gene: TRBJ2-7
d_gene: NA
abundance: NA
v_gene: TRBV7-9
CDR3aa: CASSLVGVYEQYF
CDR3nt: TGTGCCAGCAGCTTAGTAGGGGTCTACGAGCAGTACTTC

j_gene: TRBJ1-1
d_gene: TRBD1
abundance: NA
v_gene: TRBV7-2
CDR3aa: CASSLAQRGQAFF
CDR3nt: TGTGCCAGCAGCTTAGCGCAGAGGGGGCAAGCTTTCTTT

j_gene: TRBJ2-7
d_gene: TRBD1
abundance: NA
v_gene: TRBV7-3
CDR3aa: CASSSDGTARTYEQYF
CDR3nt: TGTGCCAGCAGCTCCGACGGGACAGCCAGAACCTACGAGCAGTACTTC

j_gene: TRBJ1-1
d_gene: NA
abundance: NA
v_gene: TRBV4-2
CDR3aa: CASSQDVEGTEAFF
CDR3nt: TGTGCCAGCAGCCAAGATGTGGAGGGTACTGAAGCTTTCTTT

j_gene: TRBJ2-3
d_gene: NA
abundance: once
v_gene: TRBV7-2
CDR3aa: CASSPGGQSRTDTQYF
CDR3nt: TGTGCCAGCAGCCCAGGCGGACAAAGCCGCACAGATACGCAGTATTTT

j_gene: TRBJ1-6
d_gene: TRBD1
abundance: few
v_gene: TRBV27
CDR3aa: CASTTGTGGFSPLHF
CDR3nt: TGTGCCAGCACCACCGGGACAGGGGGCTTTTCACCCCTCCACTTT

j_gene: TRBJ2-5
d_gene: NA
abundance: NA
v_gene: TRBV6-1
CDR3aa: CASSEVWSGDREGETQYF
CDR3nt: TGTGCCAGCAGTGAAGTCTGGTCAGGGGACCGAGAAGGGGAGACCCAGTACTTC

j_gene: TRBJ1-4
d_gene: NA
abundance: once
v_gene: TRBV19
CDR3aa: CASSTGTQDQKLFF
CDR3nt: TGTGCCAGTAGTACCGGGACACAAGATCAAAAACTGTTTTTT

j_gene: TRBJ2-3
d_gene: TRBD2
abundance: few
v_gene: TRBV5-1
CDR3aa: CASSFSGSPTDTQYF
CDR3nt: TGCGCCAGCAGCTTTAGCGGGAGCCCCACAGATACGCAGTATTTT

j_gene: TRBJ2-3
d_gene: TRBD2
abundance: NA
v_gene: TRBV9
CDR3aa: CASSPSGGNTQYF
CDR3nt: TGTGCCAGCAGCCCCTCGGGAGGGAATACGCAGTATTTT

j_gene: TRBJ1-6
d_gene: NA
abundance: NA
v_gene: TRBV11-2
CDR3aa: CASSFGGLGSPLHF
CDR3nt: TGTGCCAGCAGCTTCGGGGGATTGGGTTCACCCCTCCACTTT

j_gene: TRBJ2-4
d_gene: TRBD1
abundance: NA
v_gene: TRBV27
CDR3aa: CASRGQGNAKNIQYF
CDR3nt: TGTGCCAGCAGGGGACAGGGGAACGCCAAAAACATTCAGTACTTC

j_gene: TRBJ2-5
d_gene: TRBD2
abundance: few
v_gene: TRBV7-6
CDR3aa: CASSLAGLAGPRETQYF
CDR3nt: TGTGCCAGCAGCTTAGCCGGACTAGCGGGCCCCCGGGAGACCCAGTACTTC

j_gene: TRBJ1-5
d_gene: TRBD1
abundance: NA
v_gene: TRBV5-1
CDR3aa: CASSPDRGDNQPQHF
CDR3nt: TGCGCCAGCAGCCCGGACAGGGGAGACAATCAGCCCCAGCATTTT

j_gene: TRBJ2-3
d_gene: NA
abundance: NA
v_gene: TRBV13
CDR3aa: CASSPKTGARVSTDTQYF
CDR3nt: TGTGCCAGCAGCCCTAAAACCGGAGCGCGGGTTAGCACAGATACGCAGTATTTT

j_gene: TRBJ1-5
d_gene: NA
abundance: NA
v_gene: TRBV6-5
CDR3aa: CASRPDSYQPQHF
CDR3nt: TGTGCCAGCAGACCCGATAGCTATCAGCCCCAGCATTTT

j_gene: TRBJ2-2
d_gene: NA
abundance: NA
v_gene: TRBV29-1
CDR3aa: CSVSQNTGELFF
CDR3nt: TGCAGCGTTAGCCAGAACACCGGGGAGCTGTTTTTT

j_gene: TRBJ2-3
d_gene: NA
abundance: few
v_gene: TRBV24-1
CDR3aa: CATSDPGQGLTDTQYF
CDR3nt: TGTGCCACCAGTGATCCCGGACAGGGACTAACAGATACGCAGTATTTT

j_gene: TRBJ2-7
d_gene: TRBD2
abundance: few
v_gene: TRBV2
CDR3aa: CASSVAGRADEQYF
CDR3nt: TGTGCCAGCAGCGTCGCGGGGAGGGCGGACGAGCAGTACTTC

j_gene: TRBJ2-1
d_gene: TRBD2
abundance: NA
v_gene: TRBV7-9
CDR3aa: CASSPTLAGVPNRNEQFF
CDR3nt: TGTGCCAGCAGCCCTACGCTAGCGGGAGTACCCAATCGTAATGAGCAGTTCTTC

j_gene: TRBJ2-5
d_gene: TRBD1
abundance: NA
v_gene: TRBV20-1
CDR3aa: CSASGGQQQETQYF
CDR3nt: TGCAGTGCTAGTGGGGGACAGCAACAAGAGACCCAGTACTTC

j_gene: TRBJ2-1
d_gene: TRBD2
abundance: NA
v_gene: TRBV4-2
CDR3aa: CASSQEVLAGRSSSYNEQFF
CDR3nt: TGTGCCAGCAGCCAAGAAGTGCTAGCGGGCCGATCTAGCTCCTACAATGAGCAGTTCTTC

j_gene: TRBJ2-1
d_gene: TRBD2
abundance: NA
v_gene: TRBV9
CDR3aa: CASSVGTSGTYEQFF
CDR3nt: TGTGCCAGCAGCGTCGGGACTAGCGGGACATATGAGCAGTTCTTC

j_gene: TRBJ2-3
d_gene: TRBD2
abundance: few
v_gene: TRBV24-1
CDR3aa: CATSASGSPDTQYF
CDR3nt: TGTGCCACCAGTGCTAGCGGTTCCCCAGATACGCAGTATTTT

j_gene: TRBJ2-1
d_gene: NA
abundance: NA
v_gene: TRBV15
CDR3aa: CATSRAGNEQFF
CDR3nt: TGTGCCACCAGCAGAGCCGGCAATGAGCAGTTCTTC

j_gene: TRBJ1-1
d_gene: TRBD1
abundance: NA
v_gene: TRBV6-4
CDR3aa: CASSDIPGGTEAFF
CDR3nt: TGTGCCAGCAGTGACATCCCAGGGGGAACTGAAGCTTTCTTT

j_gene: TRBJ1-2
d_gene: TRBD1
abundance: NA
v_gene: TRBV5-1
CDR3aa: CASSPGGEGYGYTF
CDR3nt: TGCGCCAGCAGCCCAGGGGGCGAGGGCTATGGCTACACCTTC

j_gene: TRBJ1-1
d_gene: NA
abundance: NA
v_gene: TRBV18
CDR3aa: CASSPARTQGHSEAFF
CDR3nt: TGTGCCAGCTCACCGGCTCGGACACAGGGTCACTCTGAAGCTTTCTTT

j_gene: TRBJ2-6
d_gene: NA
abundance: NA
v_gene: TRBV6-5
CDR3aa: CASPPSSGANVLTF
CDR3nt: TGTGCCTCCCCCCCCAGCTCTGGGGCCAACGTCCTGACTTTC

j_gene: TRBJ1-4
d_gene: NA
abundance: NA
v_gene: TRBV5-1
CDR3aa: CASSLESIGNEKLFF
CDR3nt: TGCGCCAGCAGCTTGGAATCTATCGGTAATGAAAAACTGTTTTTT

j_gene: TRBJ1-6
d_gene: TRBD1
abundance: NA
v_gene: TRBV24-1
CDR3aa: CATSDLTVKGQGLQALHF
CDR3nt: TGTGCCACCAGTGATCTAACTGTTAAGGGACAGGGGCTTCAGGCCCTCCACTTT

j_gene: TRBJ2-1
d_gene: TRBD2
abundance: NA
v_gene: TRBV4-3
CDR3aa: CASSQGTSIYNEQFF
CDR3nt: TGCGCCAGCAGCCAGGGGACTAGCATCTACAATGAGCAGTTCTTC

j_gene: TRBJ2-7
d_gene: TRBD1
abundance: once
v_gene: TRBV5-1
CDR3aa: CASSPGTGYYEQYF
CDR3nt: TGCGCCAGCTCACCCGGGACAGGGTACTACGAGCAGTACTTC

j_gene: TRBJ1-5
d_gene: NA
abundance: few
v_gene: TRBV7-9
CDR3aa: CASSLWAGRSDQPQHF
CDR3nt: TGTGCCAGCAGCCTATGGGCAGGAAGATCTGATCAGCCCCAGCATTTT

j_gene: TRBJ1-2
d_gene: TRBD1
abundance: NA
v_gene: TRBV6-5
CDR3aa: CASSRSGTEKGYTF
CDR3nt: TGTGCCAGCAGCCGTTCCGGGACAGAGAAGGGCTACACCTTC

j_gene: TRBJ1-5
d_gene: TRBD1
abundance: NA
v_gene: TRBV18
CDR3aa: CASSPAGQGSVQPQHF
CDR3nt: TGTGCCAGCTCACCAGCGGGACAGGGGAGTGTGCAGCCCCAGCATTTT

j_gene: TRBJ1-2
d_gene: TRBD1
abundance: NA
v_gene: TRBV29-1
CDR3aa: CSVSSRDRVHYGYTF
CDR3nt: TGCAGCGTCTCCTCAAGGGACAGGGTACACTATGGCTACACCTTC

j_gene: TRBJ2-3
d_gene: NA
abundance: once
v_gene: TRBV10-3
CDR3aa: CAISAPGSTDTQYF
CDR3nt: TGTGCCATCAGTGCCCCAGGAAGCACAGATACGCAGTATTTT

j_gene: TRBJ1-2
d_gene: TRBD1
abundance: NA
v_gene: TRBV6-5
CDR3aa: CASSPRDRDYGYTF
CDR3nt: TGTGCCAGCAGTCCCCGGGACAGGGACTATGGCTACACCTTC

j_gene: TRBJ2-4
d_gene: NA
abundance: NA
v_gene: TRBV7-2
CDR3aa: CASSLVPAVEGIQYF
CDR3nt: TGTGCCAGCAGCTTAGTTCCTGCAGTTGAGGGCATTCAGTACTTC

j_gene: TRBJ2-1
d_gene: TRBD1
abundance: NA
v_gene: TRBV6-6
CDR3aa: CASTFTGGLYNEQFF
CDR3nt: TGTGCCAGCACCTTCACAGGGGGATTATACAATGAGCAGTTCTTC

j_gene: TRBJ1-2
d_gene: NA
abundance: NA
v_gene: TRBV6-1
CDR3aa: CASSEAIGTGNGYTF
CDR3nt: TGTGCCAGCAGTGAAGCGATCGGAACAGGGAACGGCTACACCTTC

j_gene: TRBJ2-2
d_gene: NA
abundance: NA
v_gene: TRBV7-9
CDR3aa: CASSPRTLNTGELFF
CDR3nt: TGTGCCAGCAGCCCCCGGACATTGAACACCGGGGAGCTGTTTTTT

j_gene: TRBJ2-7
d_gene: TRBD2
abundance: NA
v_gene: TRBV19
CDR3aa: CASSTEGLGYEQYF
CDR3nt: TGTGCCAGTAGTACGGAGGGACTAGGGTACGAGCAGTACTTC